The 25 T cell receptor beta chains below were found in one sample sequenced in a study of shared clonotypes between healthy human individuals. This table comes from immunoSEQ multiplex PCR, and its TCRdb copy is limited to in-frame clones, with some not included. The table records around 320,000 clones, around 86% of them present only once. Sequencing was performed on memory CD8+ T cells sorted from blood. The subset was: CD45RO+ cells pooled with CCR7-negative TemRA cells. The receptor source for this set is a man younger than 35 in good health.

The J gene is TRBJ1-1, the V gene TRBV2, with D possibly matching TRBD1 (6 bases). Germline CDR1 is SNHLY and CDR2 is FYNNEI. V shed 8 bases and J shed 1 base, with 14 bases lying between them. The CDR3 length is 14 residues. CDR3 sequence (DNA): TGTGCCAGCCGGCGGAACAGGGCGAACACTGAAGCTTTCTTT. Amino acids: CASRRNRANTEAFF.

The J gene is TRBJ2-1, the V gene TRBV11-2, with D perhaps matching TRBD1 or TRBD2 (5 bases each). The CDR3 sequence is 19 residues long. From germline, CDR1 is SGHAT and CDR2 FQNNGV. Trimming took off 2 bases at V and 11 bases at J, with 31 bases between the two ends. CDR3 in amino acids: CASSLFFSSALGPKMKQFF. In DNA, the CDR3 is TGTGCCAGCAGCTTATTTTTCTCCTCGGCGTTGGGACCTAAAATGAAGCAGTTCTTC.

The rearrangement uses TRBV7-2 and TRBJ2-5, with 7 bases identical to TRBD2. V was clipped by 4 bases and J by 9 bases; unmatched bases: 11. The CDR3 is made up of 14 amino acids. Germline V gives CDR1 SGHTA, CDR2 FQGNSA. CDR3 residues: CASSSWTNREAQYF. The CDR3 DNA reads as TGTGCCAGCAGCTCTTGGACCAACCGGGAGGCCCAGTACTTC.

This CDR3 is CASSEQTGGNRLNGYTF. The CDR3 region has the DNA TGTGCCAGCAGCGAACAGACAGGGGGGAACAGGCTCAATGGCTACACCTTC. The V and J genes are TRBV27 and TRBJ1-2, with TRBD1 matching over 9 bases. The germline V gene has CDR1 MNHEY and CDR2 SMNVEV (reference sequence). V gave up 6 bases and J gave up 6 bases; unmatched junction bases: 17. The CDR3 length is 17 residues.

The chain uses TRBV4-1 and TRBJ2-7, with D tentatively TRBD2 (6 bases). Germline V gives CDR1 MGHRA, CDR2 YSYEKL. The CDR3 runs 18 residues. V gave up 4 bases and J gave up 4 bases, with 26 bases separating them. Here the CDR3 DNA reads TGCGCCAGCAGCCCACGTAGTTATGCGGGGAGAGTTCGATACGAGCAGTACTTC. It yields the protein CASSPRSYAGRVRYEQYF.

The chain combines TRBV5-4 with TRBJ2-2; TRBD1 aligns across 10 bases. V lost 5 bases, J lost 4 bases, and 8 bases stayed unmatched. From germline, CDR1 is SGHNT and CDR2 YYREEE (reference sequence). The CDR3 has 16 residues. CDR3 protein: CASSKDRGHGTGELFF. CDR3 sequence (DNA): TGTGCCAGCAGTAAAGACAGGGGGCATGGCACCGGGGAGCTGTTTTTT.

This chain uses TRBV28 with TRBJ1-1, with D hard to call. Germline CDR1 is MDHEN and CDR2 is SYDVKM. V lost 5 bases, J lost 0 bases, and 16 bases lay in between. The CDR3 covers 16 residues. The CDR3 DNA sequence: TGTGCCAGCAGTATCTTCGACTTAACCCTGAACACTGAAGCTTTCTTT. Translation gives CASSIFDLTLNTEAFF.

The rearrangement links TRBV2 to TRBJ2-7; D call uncertain. V was pared by 6 bases and J by 5 bases, with 11 bases between. Germline V gene sequence: CDR1 SNHLY, CDR2 FYNNEI. CDR3 length: 12 amino acids. The CDR3 loop reads CASRVSVDEQYF. DNA of the CDR3: TGTGCCAGCAGGGTCTCTGTTGACGAGCAGTACTTC.

The gene calls are TRBV27 and TRBJ2-1; TRBD2 matches at 13 bases. Germline V CDR1 and CDR2: MNHEY, SMNVEV (reference sequence). With V trimmed by 2 bases and J by 0 bases, 10 bases remained unmatched. This CDR3 comprises 20 residues. The DNA of the CDR3 is TGTGCCAGCAGTTTACGCCGTACGGGACTAGCGGGGAGCTCCTACAATGAGCAGTTCTTC. It is translated as CASSLRRTGLAGSSYNEQFF.

The chain links TRBV7-9 to TRBJ2-7; D may be TRBD1 or TRBD2 (5 bases each). In germline, CDR1 is SEHNR, CDR2 FQNEAQ (reference sequence). This CDR3 contains 13 residues. Trimming left V 5 bases short and J 4 bases short, with 12 bases between. In nucleotides, the CDR3 is TGTGCCAGCAGCCTAGTGGGGGATTACGAGCAGTACTTC. Amino acid sequence: CASSLVGDYEQYF.

The rearrangement joins TRBV6-6 to TRBJ2-5; D is ambiguous. V lost 6 bases, J lost 4 bases, and 9 bases lay in between. The CDR3 totals 12 residues. Germline V gives CDR1 MNHNY, CDR2 SVGAGI (reference sequence). DNA for the CDR3: TGTGCCAGCAGCCTCGATTCAGAGACCCAGTACTTC. Its translation is CASSLDSETQYF.

The gene calls are TRBV6-5 and TRBJ2-1; TRBD2 is a possible D gene (5 bases). With 0 bases removed from V and 3 bases from J, the gap between germline ends came to 12 bases. Germline CDR1 MNHEY, CDR2 SVGAGI. This CDR3 spans 16 amino acids. CDR3 region: CASSYSRGHYYNEQFF. In DNA, the CDR3 is TGTGCCAGCAGTTACTCGCGCGGGCACTACTACAATGAGCAGTTCTTC.

The chain carries TRBV6-5 and TRBJ2-2; 8 positions match TRBD1. This CDR3 is built from 16 residues. With V trimmed by 0 bases and J by 3 bases, 3 bases remained unmatched. Per germline, CDR1 MNHEY and CDR2 SVGAGI. CDR3 residues: CASSYSTGEYTGELFF. For the CDR3, the DNA is TGTGCCAGCAGTTACTCGACAGGGGAGTACACCGGGGAGCTGTTTTTT.

The chain uses TRBV21-1 and TRBJ1-6. TRBV21-1 is classified as a pseudogene. The CDR3 is 18 amino acids. The CDR3, as DNA: TGTGCCAGCAGCAAAGCGGGTCGACGCGGGGGGAAGAATTCACCCCTCCACTTT. Residues: CASSKAGRRGGKNSPLHF.

This sequence joins TRBV7-2 and TRBJ1-2, with D hard to call. V lost 3 bases and J 0 bases, leaving 8 bases between the germline ends. Germline V gene lookup returns CDR1 SGHTA and CDR2 FQGNSA. CDR3 length equals 14 residues. CDR3 nucleotide sequence: TGTGCCAGCAGCTTGGGCGGAGCTAACTATGGCTACACCTTC. This gives the protein CASSLGGANYGYTF.

Turning to this clone: An end of the junction differs from the germline gene, which may be a read error. The chain joins TRBV7-9 to TRBJ2-7, with 12 bases identical to TRBD2. The CDR3 covers 13 residues. The germline V gene has CDR1 SEHNR and CDR2 FQNEAQ (reference sequence). CDR3 bases: TGTGCCAGCAGCTTTCAGACTAGCGGGAGTTTCGACTTC. The encoded protein is CASSFQTSGSFDF.

The rearrangement joins TRBV25-1 to TRBJ2-3; 8 nucleotides agree with TRBD2. Germline CDR1 MGHDK, CDR2 SYGVNS. CDR3 length equals 14 residues. Trimming cost V 10 bases and J 1 base; bases outside gene matches: 7. The CDR3 loop reads CAKDIAGRTDTQYF. Here the CDR3 DNA reads TGTGCCAAGGACATAGCGGGGCGCACAGATACGCAGTATTTT. The full variable domain, rest sourced from reference TRBV25-1 and TRBJ2-3, is EADIYQTPRYLVIGTGKKITLECSQTMGHDKMYWYQQDPGMELHLIHYSYGVNSTEKGDLSSESTVSRIRTEHFPLTLESARPSHTSQYLCAKDIAGRTDTQYFGPGTRLTVL.

The chain recombines TRBV4-1 with TRBJ2-5, with a possible D match to TRBD2 (6 bases). V was pared by 1 base and J by 1 base, with 10 bases between. Germline CDR1 is MGHRA and CDR2 is YSYEKL. The CDR3 length is 15 residues. The CDR3 DNA is TGCGCCAGCAGCCAAGCCCCGACTAGCCAAGAGACCCAGTACTTC. Translation gives CASSQAPTSQETQYF.

V gene TRBV11-2 combines with J gene TRBJ2-3; the D is unclear. This CDR3 is 12 amino acids long. CDR1 and CDR2 from the germline V gene are SGHAT and FQNNGV. The ends were cut back, 4 bases at V and 5 bases at J, with 7 bases in the middle. In DNA form, the CDR3 reads TGTGCCAGCAGCTACACGAAAGATACGCAGTATTTT. This sequence encodes CASSYTKDTQYF.

This clone was observed once. CDR3 loop: CASSLGLAGEEQYF. In DNA, the CDR3 is TGTGCCAGCAGCTTAGGATTAGCGGGGGAGGAGCAGTACTTC. The chain employs TRBV11-2 and TRBJ2-7; 9 bases line up with TRBD2. CDR1 is SGHAT and CDR2 is FQNNGV in the germline V gene. Trimming took 1 base from V and 7 from J; bases not matched to a gene: 5. The CDR3 has 14 residues. The full variable domain, its missing parts supplied by reference TRBV11-2 and TRBJ2-7, is EAGVAQSPRYKIIEKRQSVAFWCNPISGHATLYWYQQILGQGPKLLIQFQNNGVVDDSQLPKDRFSAERLKGVDSTLKIQPAKLEDSAVYLCASSLGLAGEEQYFGPGTRLTVT.

This chain joins TRBV14 and TRBJ1-2; D ambiguous. Germline CDR1 SGHDN, CDR2 FVKESK. The CDR3 covers 13 residues. V was pared by 2 bases and J by 2 bases, with 6 bases between. The CDR3 DNA reads TGTGCCAGCAGCCAATATTTGAACTATGGCTACACCTTC. As protein: CASSQYLNYGYTF. Supplemented by reference TRBV14 and TRBJ1-2, the full variable domain reads EAGVTQFPSHSVIEKGQTVTLRCDPISGHDNLYWYRRVMGKEIKFLLHFVKESKQDESGMPNNRFLAERTGGTYSTLKVQPAELEDSGVYFCASSQYLNYGYTFGSGTRLTVV.

The chain carries TRBV4-1 and TRBJ2-3; D call uncertain. This CDR3 comprises 13 residues. The germline CDR1 and CDR2 sequences are MGHRA and YSYEKL. Deletions cut 0 bases from V and 6 bases from J, with 7 bases between. CDR3 nucleotide sequence: TGCGCCAGCAGCCAAGACGGAAGGGATACGCAGTATTTT. This gives the protein CASSQDGRDTQYF.

A remark on this clone: A junction boundary mismatches the germline segment, possibly from a read error. The CDR3 sequence: CASREGLAGAYNEQFF. The CDR3 DNA is TGTGCCAGCAGGGAAGGACTAGCGGGAGCCTACAATGAGCAGTTCTTC. This chain links TRBV6-1 with TRBJ2-1; TRBD2 aligns across 13 bases. The CDR3 is made up of 16 amino acids. The germline V gene encodes CDR1 MNHNS and CDR2 SASEGT.

The rearrangement joins TRBV11-2 to TRBJ2-1; D perhaps matches TRBD1 (7 bases). Germline CDR1 and CDR2: SGHAT and FQNNGV. There are 15 residues in the CDR3. V was pared by 5 bases and J by 2 bases, with 13 bases between. The CDR3 region has the DNA TGTGCCAGCAGCGTGACAGGGAGGCCCTACAATGAGCAGTTCTTC. Translated, it gives CASSVTGRPYNEQFF.

The V gene is TRBV7-9, the J gene TRBJ1-2; possibly TRBD1 for D (5 bases). V was clipped by 7 bases and J by 3 bases, with 18 bases between them. This CDR3 spans 15 amino acids. In germline, CDR1 is SEHNR, CDR2 FQNEAQ (reference sequence). This CDR3 reads CASTLASGGDYGYTF. The CDR3 nucleotides are TGTGCCAGCACCCTAGCCTCAGGAGGGGACTATGGCTACACCTTC.